The rows below give T cell receptor beta chains drawn from one sample of a study of blood T cell repertoires in COVID-19. The assay was immunoSEQ multiplex PCR, and TCRdb's table has in-frame clones only and misses some. This table holds roughly 88,000 clones, about 83% found once. Sequenced input: peripheral blood. The source is a woman in her sixties or seventies with COVID-19, enrolled during active disease. Each CDR3 is given with its conserved first and last residue. Fields, in order: V gene, clone size, D gene, J gene, CDR3 DNA, CDR3 protein. D genes are given only for firm matches. The size field is filled for only some rows; it gives once, few, many or a size class.

TRBV18	NA	TRBD2	TRBJ2-3	TGTGCCAGCTCAACAATCGCGGGGGGGAACACAGATACGCAGTATTTT	CASSTIAGGNTDTQYF
TRBV4-3	NA	NA	TRBJ2-2	TGCGCCAGCAGCCAAGACCAGGGGTCCACCGGGGAGCTGTTTTTT	CASSQDQGSTGELFF
TRBV3-1/TRBV3-2	NA	TRBD1	TRBJ1-2	TGTGCCAGCAGCCAAAACGGACAGGGGGGCTATGGCTACACCTTC	CASSQNGQGGYGYTF
TRBV5-1	NA	TRBD1	TRBJ2-6	TGCGCCAGCAGCCACGATCGGGACAGGGGTGCCAACGTCCTGACTTTC	CASSHDRDRGANVLTF
TRBV4-2	NA	NA	TRBJ1-2	TGTGCCAGCAGCACCCTCACAATCGATAACTATGGCTACACCTTC	CASSTLTIDNYGYTF
TRBV11-2	once	NA	TRBJ1-6	TGTGCCAGCAGCCCCTTGGTCAGGTATGGCCTCCACTTT	CASSPLVRYGLHF
TRBV19	NA	NA	TRBJ1-3	TGTGCCAGTAGACAGGGCCACTCTGGAAACACCATATATTTT	CASRQGHSGNTIYF
TRBV10-2	NA	TRBD2	TRBJ2-1	TGCGCCAGCAAAGGACTAGCGGGGGCCCCTACCTACAATGAGCAGTTCTTC	CASKGLAGAPTYNEQFF
TRBV29-1	NA	TRBD1	TRBJ2-7	TGCAGCGTGACAGGGGGGGTGTTTACCTACGAGCAGTACTTC	CSVTGGVFTYEQYF
TRBV4-3	NA	TRBD2	TRBJ2-3	TGCGCCAGCAGCCAAGAGAGGGTGGGACTAGCGGGGATGGATACGCAGTATTTT	CASSQERVGLAGMDTQYF
TRBV6-5	NA	NA	TRBJ1-3	TGTGCCAGCAGTTACTCTTTCAGGTCCTCTGGAAACACCATATATTTT	CASSYSFRSSGNTIYF
TRBV6-5	once	TRBD1	TRBJ1-6	TGTGCCAGCAGCCTCTTTGGACAGGCCGGGTCACCCCTCCACTTT	CASSLFGQAGSPLHF
TRBV5-1	NA	TRBD1	TRBJ2-7	TGCGCCAGCAGCTCTCCGGGACAGGGAAATTGGCAGTACTTC	CASSSPGQGNWQYF
TRBV28	few	NA	TRBJ1-1	TGTGCCAGCAGCAAATTACGACTTCTGAACACTGAAGCTTTCTTT	CASSKLRLLNTEAFF
TRBV28	NA	NA	TRBJ1-2	TGTGCCAGCACCACGGGGACTAGAGGCTACACCTTC	CASTTGTRGYTF
TRBV18	NA	NA	TRBJ1-1	TGTGCCAGCACACCAGACCTACAGGGAGAAGCTTTCTTT	CASTPDLQGEAFF
TRBV7-9	NA	NA	TRBJ1-1	TGTGCCAGCACCCCGTTTAATCGAGGTTTCCATACCCAAGGCGCTGAAGCTTTCTTT	CASTPFNRGFHTQGAEAFF